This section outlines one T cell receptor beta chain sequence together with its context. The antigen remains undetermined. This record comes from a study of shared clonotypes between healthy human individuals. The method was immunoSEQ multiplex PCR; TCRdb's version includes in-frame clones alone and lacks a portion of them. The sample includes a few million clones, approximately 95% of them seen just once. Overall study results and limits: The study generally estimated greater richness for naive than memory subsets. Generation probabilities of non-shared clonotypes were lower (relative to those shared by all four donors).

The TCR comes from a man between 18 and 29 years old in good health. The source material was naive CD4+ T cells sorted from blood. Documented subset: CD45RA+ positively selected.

The CDR3 coding sequence is TGTGCCAGCAGCCCGGATAGGGTAACTAATGAAAAACTGTTTTTT. Its translation is CASSPDRVTNEKLFF. The chain is built from TRBV7-9 and TRBJ1-4; the D is unclear. CDR1 and CDR2 from the germline V gene are SEHNR and FQNEAQ (reference sequence). The V gene lost 5 bases and the J gene lost 1 base, with 11 bases spanning the gap. The CDR3 has 15 residues. Complete variable domain (other parts from reference TRBV7-9 and TRBJ1-4): DTGVSQNPRHKITKRGQNVTFRCDPISEHNRLYWYRQTLGQGPEFLTYFQNEAQLEKSRLLSDRFSAERPKGSFSTLEIQRTEQGDSAMYLCASSPDRVTNEKLFFGSGTQLSVL.